This T cell receptor beta chain was found in a study of blood T cell repertoires in COVID-19 (dated by TCRdb to the early 2020s). The study in broad terms: Samples from collaborators originated in the United States, Italy and Spain and spanned both the acute and convalescent phases of COVID-19. Deeply sampled blood TCRbeta repertoires from subjects exposed to, actively infected with, or recovered from COVID-19 were included in the dataset. The samples were drawn from two sources: the first 160 participants of the ongoing ImmuneRACE study, and 1,254 subjects contributed by 6 global collaborators. Where available, HLA class I and class II types were taken from metadata supplied by the sample provider and were not determined by assay-based typing. The repertoires were released in a freely available public database meant as a resource for research on the immune response to SARS-CoV-2. The prospective study material was composed of cDNA or gDNA derived from T cells, B-cell-depleted T cells, or PBMCs. The sample metadata nearly always contained a de-identified subject ID, COVID-19 status, age in years and sex.

Concerning this clone: Its antigen is unknown. No much larger clonotype is one base removed from it; base qualities were not supplied.

The paper as a whole reports these results and caveats: How much clinical and demographic metadata was included differed by source and by participant, and the metadata was provided uncurated.

The immunoSEQ Assay, a bias-controlled multiplex PCR, was used to amplify TCRbeta CDR3 regions from genomic DNA. From the authors' description of their analysis: The number of nucleated cells in each sample was estimated by amplification of reference gene primers within the assay. To quantify the absolute abundance of each unique TCRbeta CDR3 rearrangement, sequence reads were collapsed and filtered. Productive Simpson clonality was computed per sample as the square root of Simpson's diversity index over productive rearrangements. Sourced from immuneACCESS, this table was stored by TCRdb with only in-frame sequences that have V and J called. A share of the clones is absent; for the studies checked, an unresolved V gene accounts for under half, and the remainder has no known explanation. V, J and clone size are those of that table, while D and trimming were read from the DNA. This sample is represented by 350,000 or so clones; around 83% of them were singletons. The top ten constitute roughly 3% of the sample.

The collaborating institutions used their own protocols to collect whole blood in K2EDTA tubes. For TCRbeta analysis, collaborators shipped samples as frozen whole blood, isolated PBMCs, or DNA extracted from either of those sample types. Sequencing was performed on peripheral blood. This sequence was found in a man aged 25 to 40 with active or convalescent COVID-19.

The CDR3 amino acid sequence is: CASSEGPVRNSQPQHF. The DNA sequence reads TGTGCCAGCAGTGAAGGTCCCGTTCGAAACTCTCAGCCCCAGCATTTT. The receptor chain draws on TRBV6-1 and TRBJ1-5; the D gene is unclear. CDR1 and CDR2 are drawn from the germline V gene: MNHNS, SASEGT. The junction shows trimming of 1 base on V and 6 bases on J, plus 16 bases between the germline ends. Taken from cysteine to phenylalanine, the CDR3 has 16 residues. Just the 48-base CDR3 DNA is kept, in frame starting at base 1.